One and the same sample provided the 30 T cell receptor beta chains below, sequenced in a study of control samples from healthy donors and cancer patients. Assay used: immunoSEQ multiplex PCR; TCRdb lists only in-frame clones, some missing. The sample carries 13,000 or so clones, roughly 71% recorded once. Sequencing used formalin-fixed, paraffin-embedded tissue. These receptors were obtained from a male donor with melanoma.

This sequence joins TRBV14 and TRBJ1-6; D uncertain. Per the germline V gene, CDR1 is SGHDN and CDR2 is FVKESK. CDR3 size: 13 residues. Trimming left V 1 base short and J 7 bases short, with 5 bases between. The DNA of the CDR3 is TGTGCCAGCAGCCAAGGGCTCAATTCACCCCTCCACTTT. Amino acids: CASSQGLNSPLHF.

The rearrangement links TRBV4-2 to TRBJ2-7, with D possibly being TRBD1 or TRBD2 (5 bases each). The CDR3 covers 15 residues. Trimming took off 0 bases at V and 0 bases at J, with 9 bases between the two ends. Germline lookup yields CDR1 LGHNA and CDR2 YNFKEQ. The CDR3 nucleotides are TGTGCCAGCAGCCAAGAAGAGGGACCCTCCTACGAGCAGTACTTC. Protein: CASSQEEGPSYEQYF.

This clone was recorded a few times. J is TRBJ1-2 and V is TRBV5-4; D gene ambiguous. The CDR3 has 14 residues. In germline, CDR1 is SGHNT, CDR2 YYREEE (reference sequence). V dropped 0 bases and J dropped 5 bases, with 11 bases sitting between them. The DNA of the CDR3 is TGTGCCAGCAGCTTGGGAGGGAATGTATATGGCTACACCTTC. Translating it yields CASSLGGNVYGYTF.

The genes are TRBV5-1 and TRBJ2-5; a possible D gene is TRBD1 (6 bases). Per the germline V gene, CDR1 is SGHRS and CDR2 is YFSETQ. The germline V and J ends were trimmed by 4 bases and 6 bases, with 13 bases remaining between them. The length of the CDR3 is 13 residues. The chain's CDR3 is CASSVQGPQTQYF. The DNA for the CDR3 is TGCGCCAGCAGCGTACAGGGACCCCAGACCCAGTACTTC.

The chain uses TRBV7-8 and TRBJ1-3; 9 bases match TRBD1. This CDR3 contains 16 residues. The germline gives CDR1 SGHVS, CDR2 FQNEAQ. V gave up 0 bases and J gave up 2 bases; unmatched junction bases: 2. This CDR3 is CASSLATGGPGNTIYF. Written as DNA, the CDR3 is TGTGCCAGCAGCTTAGCAACAGGGGGCCCTGGAAACACCATATATTTT. The whole variable domain, filled in from reference TRBV7-8 and TRBJ1-3, reads GAGVSQSPRYKVAKRGQDVALRCDPISGHVSLFWYQQALGQGPEFLTYFQNEAQLDKSGLPSDRFFAERPEGSVSTLKIQRTQQEDSAVYLCASSLATGGPGNTIYFGEGSWLTVV.

This clone was seen only a few times. The chain is built from TRBV28 and TRBJ1-6, with a weak D call TRBD1 (6 bases). This CDR3 contains 17 residues. Germline lookup yields CDR1 MDHEN and CDR2 SYDVKM. Trimming pared 0 bases from V and 1 base from J, leaving 10 bases between. This chain's CDR3 is CASSLWGAGSYNSPLHF. Here the CDR3 DNA reads TGTGCCAGCAGTTTATGGGGGGCGGGGTCCTATAATTCACCCCTCCACTTT.

V and J are TRBV7-6 and TRBJ2-5, with a weak D call TRBD1 (5 bases). The CDR3 runs 14 residues. V lost 5 bases, J lost 7 bases, and 17 bases lay in between. Germline-derived CDR1 and CDR2 are SGHVS and FNYEAQ. The CDR3 DNA sequence: TGTGCCAGCAGCCTCGACCAGGGTGTGGTGACCCAGTACTTC. Protein: CASSLDQGVVTQYF.

This chain connects TRBV3-1 (or the pseudogene TRBV3-2) to TRBJ1-1; D remains unclear. This CDR3 comprises 13 residues. Trimming pared 2 bases from V and 2 bases from J, leaving 6 bases between. Germline values: CDR1 LGHDT, CDR2 YNNKEL (reference sequence). The CDR3 DNA reads as TGTGCCAGCAGCCAAAAGGTTAACACTGAAGCTTTCTTT. It yields the protein CASSQKVNTEAFF.

The chain carries TRBV19 and TRBJ1-6, with D possibly matching TRBD1 (5 bases). Germline V gene data show CDR1 as LNHDA and CDR2 as SQIVND (reference sequence). The CDR3 spans 13 residues. V was trimmed by 6 bases and J by 3 bases, leaving 6 bases between them. For the CDR3, the DNA is TGTGCCAGTAGAGGGGACTATAATTCACCCCTCCACTTT. Residues: CASRGDYNSPLHF.

The rearrangement links TRBV25-1 to TRBJ2-2; 7 bases fit TRBD1. This CDR3 is built from 14 residues. CDR1 and CDR2 from the germline V gene are MGHDK and SYGVNS. With 2 bases clipped from V and 7 bases from J, the junction kept 4 bases outside the gene matches. CDR3 coding DNA: TGTGCCAGCAGTGAAAGGGGGCCGCGCGGGGAGCTGTTTTTT. It specifies CASSERGPRGELFF.

In this sample, this clone is medium-sized. The chain is built from TRBV6-1 and TRBJ1-5, with no clear D. The CDR3 is 15 amino acids. V lost 3 bases to trimming and J lost 3 bases, with 12 bases between them. From germline, CDR1 is MNHNS and CDR2 SASEGT. The CDR3 DNA reads TGTGCCAGCAGTGACGGGCCCTTACCCAATCAGCCCCAGCATTTT. This translates into CASSDGPLPNQPQHF.

The chain has TRBV4-2 and TRBJ2-2; TRBD1 matches 7 bases. CDR1 and CDR2 from the germline V gene are LGHNA and YNFKEQ. V lost 4 bases to trimming and J lost 3 bases; unmatched junction nucleotides: 8. CDR3 size: 16 residues. The CDR3 DNA follows: TGTGCCAGCAGCCGAACGGACAGGAGCTACACCGGGGAGCTGTTTTTT. This sequence encodes CASSRTDRSYTGELFF.

To note about this clone: The conserved closing phenylalanine or tryptophan is absent in this CDR3, likely reflecting a read error. The DNA is omitted, as the CDR3 cannot be located on it reliably, and the CDR3 follows TCRdb's listing. The J gene is TRBJ1-1, the V gene TRBV18. The CDR3 comprises 10 residues, both ends counted. From germline, CDR1 is KGHSH and CDR2 LQKENI. CDR3 sequence reads: CASSPPWVPL.

The rearrangement uses TRBV7-2 and TRBJ1-4; no firm D call. The CDR3 spans 13 residues. Germline assignment: CDR1 SGHTA and CDR2 FQGNSA. The V end lost 0 bases, the J end lost 8 bases, and 7 bases lay between the germline ends. CDR3 sequence: CASSLASAEKLFF. For the CDR3, the DNA is TGTGCCAGCAGCTTAGCTTCAGCAGAAAAACTGTTTTTT.

The rearrangement joins TRBV6-1 to TRBJ1-2, with 9 bases lining up with TRBD1. CDR1 and CDR2 (germline): MNHNS, SASEGT. J lost 3 bases, V lost 1 base, and 3 bases had no gene match. The CDR3 is 15 amino acids. CDR3 coding DNA: TGTGCCAGCAGTGAAGTTGACAGGGGGTACTATGGCTACACCTTC. Amino acid sequence: CASSEVDRGYYGYTF.

The J gene is TRBJ2-2, the V gene TRBV7-2, with a possible D match to TRBD2 (6 bases). CDR1 is SGHTA and CDR2 is FQGNSA in the germline V gene. The CDR3 spans 14 residues. Trimming left V 5 bases short and J 6 bases short, with 13 bases between. CDR3 protein: CASSREVGPGELFF. The CDR3 bases are TGTGCCAGCAGCAGGGAGGTGGGGCCCGGGGAGCTGTTTTTT. The full variable domain, with the rest looked up from reference TRBV7-2 and TRBJ2-2, is GAGVSQSPSNKVTEKGKDVELRCDPISGHTALYWYRQSLGQGLEFLIYFQGNSAPDKSGLPSDRFSAERTGGSVSTLTIQRTQQEDSAVYLCASSREVGPGELFFGEGSRLTVL.

The CDR3 here is CAWSVVPMNTEAFF. The CDR3 DNA is TGTGCCTGGAGTGTTGTACCCATGAACACTGAAGCTTTCTTT. V gene TRBV30 combines with J gene TRBJ1-1; D ambiguous. This CDR3 is built from 14 residues. Looked up from germline, CDR1 is GTSNPN and CDR2 is SVGIG (reference sequence). V lost 0 bases and J lost 0, with 8 bases in between.

This chain joins TRBV4-1 and TRBJ1-4, with D perhaps matching TRBD1 (5 bases). The CDR3 consists of 15 residues. Per germline, CDR1 MGHRA and CDR2 YSYEKL. Trimming took off 4 bases at V and 7 bases at J, with 16 bases between the two ends. CDR3 region: CASSPPGVVGEKLFF. CDR3 coding DNA: TGCGCCAGCAGCCCCCCGGGGGTAGTTGGTGAAAAACTGTTTTTT.

This chain links TRBV5-1 with TRBJ2-1; D is unresolved. Germline V gene lookup returns CDR1 SGHRS and CDR2 YFSETQ. The V end lost 2 bases, the J end lost 3 bases, and 9 bases lay between the germline ends. The CDR3 consists of 14 residues. In nucleotides, the CDR3 is TGCGCCAGCAGCTTAGGTTACTTCTACAATGAGCAGTTCTTC. Translating it yields CASSLGYFYNEQFF.

This chain uses TRBV9 with TRBJ1-2; 8 bases are a match to TRBD1. The CDR3 loop spans 15 amino acids. Per germline, CDR1 SGDLS and CDR2 YYNGEE. The V and J ends lost 4 bases and 4 bases, in that order; junction bases with no gene match: 9. CDR3 coding DNA: TGTGCCAGCAGCCTACGGAGGACAGGGAGCTATGGCTACACCTTC. It translates to CASSLRRTGSYGYTF.

This chain connects TRBV6-1 to TRBJ1-5; no reliable D call. Germline V gene sequence: CDR1 MNHNS, CDR2 SASEGT. This CDR3 comprises 14 residues. Deletions cut 2 bases from V and 5 bases from J, with 10 bases between. The CDR3 nucleotides are TGTGCCAGCAGTGAAAGGTGGGGTGATCAGCCCCAGCATTTT. It specifies CASSERWGDQPQHF.

This chain connects TRBV9 to TRBJ2-3; D is uncertain. CDR3 length: 15 residues. V was cut by 6 bases and J by 4 bases, with 18 bases left in between. In germline, CDR1 is SGDLS, CDR2 YYNGEE. The CDR3, as DNA: TGTGCCAGCACCAACGACCCGAACCCCCCAGATACGCAGTATTTT. It encodes CASTNDPNPPDTQYF.

The J gene is TRBJ2-3, the V gene TRBV5-6; D is unresolved. CDR3 length equals 13 residues. The germline gives CDR1 SGHDT, CDR2 YYEEEE. Deletions cut 0 bases from V and 7 bases from J, with 9 bases between. CDR3 coding DNA: TGTGCCAGCAGCTTGGATGGTTTACATACGCAGTATTTT. It yields the protein CASSLDGLHTQYF.

The chain links TRBV6-5 to TRBJ1-2; D ambiguous. The CDR3 consists of 13 residues. Germline V gene lookup returns CDR1 MNHEY and CDR2 SVGAGI. The V gene lost 11 bases and the J gene lost 4 bases, with 17 bases spanning the gap. The CDR3 region is CAASIRSSYGYTF. The CDR3 coding sequence is TGTGCCGCAAGCATCCGTTCCAGCTATGGCTACACCTTC.

The table lists this clone with a few counts. The chain has TRBV5-1 and TRBJ2-7; perhaps D is TRBD1 or TRBD2 (6 bases each). This CDR3 has 16 residues. V lost 3 bases, J lost 0 bases, and 16 bases lay in between. Germline assignment: CDR1 SGHRS and CDR2 YFSETQ. CDR3 sequence (DNA): TGCGCCAGCAGCTCGGCGCCGGGGGCCTTCTCCTACGAGCAGTACTTC. Translated: CASSSAPGAFSYEQYF.

The genes are TRBV7-2 and TRBJ1-1; TRBD1 is a possible D gene (6 bases). The CDR3 totals 13 residues. The germline CDR1 and CDR2 sequences are SGHTA and FQGNSA. Trimming stripped 1 base from V and 4 bases from J, with 7 bases between. The CDR3 protein is CASSLGGGTEAFF. Here the CDR3 DNA reads TGTGCCAGCAGCTTAGGAGGGGGCACTGAAGCTTTCTTT. The full variable domain, in which reference TRBV7-2 and TRBJ1-1 provide the parts outside the CDR3, is GAGVSQSPSNKVTEKGKDVELRCDPISGHTALYWYRQSLGQGLEFLIYFQGNSAPDKSGLPSDRFSAERTGGSVSTLTIQRTQQEDSAVYLCASSLGGGTEAFFGQGTRLTVV.

As DNA, the CDR3 is TGTGCCAGCAGGGCGACAAGAAACACTGAAGCTTTCTTT. As protein: CASRATRNTEAFF. The chain links TRBV7-2 to TRBJ1-1; D is uncertain. The germline V gene encodes CDR1 SGHTA and CDR2 FQGNSA. V lost 6 bases and J 2 bases, leaving 10 bases between the germline ends. The CDR3 runs 13 residues.

CDR3 region: CASSMRGGEQFF. CDR3 sequence (DNA): TGTGCCAGCAGTATGCGGGGGGGTGAGCAGTTCTTC. The chain joins TRBV6-5 to TRBJ2-1, with 9 bases that match TRBD2. The V and J ends lost 5 bases and 9 bases, in that order; junction bases with no gene match: 2. The CDR3 runs to 12 residues. Germline lookup yields CDR1 MNHEY and CDR2 SVGAGI.

The CDR3 DNA reads as TGCGCCAGCAGCTTGGGAGGACAGGGTTCCGGAAACACCATATATTTT. Translated: CASSLGGQGSGNTIYF. This chain uses TRBV5-1 with TRBJ1-3, with 8 bases aligning to TRBD1. In germline, CDR1 is SGHRS, CDR2 YFSETQ. Losses at the gene ends were 0 bases for V and 4 bases for J; bases not matched to a gene: 6. The CDR3 runs 16 residues.

A word on this clone: One end of the junction fails to match germline, which may point to a read error. The chain combines TRBV19 with TRBJ1-4; D is possibly TRBD1 (6 bases). Germline V gene lookup returns CDR1 LNHDA and CDR2 SQIVND (reference sequence). The CDR3 runs 15 residues. In DNA, the CDR3 is TGTGCCAATAGTCCCGGACAGCTAACTAATGAAAAACTGTTTTTT. Translating it yields CANSPGQLTNEKLFF.